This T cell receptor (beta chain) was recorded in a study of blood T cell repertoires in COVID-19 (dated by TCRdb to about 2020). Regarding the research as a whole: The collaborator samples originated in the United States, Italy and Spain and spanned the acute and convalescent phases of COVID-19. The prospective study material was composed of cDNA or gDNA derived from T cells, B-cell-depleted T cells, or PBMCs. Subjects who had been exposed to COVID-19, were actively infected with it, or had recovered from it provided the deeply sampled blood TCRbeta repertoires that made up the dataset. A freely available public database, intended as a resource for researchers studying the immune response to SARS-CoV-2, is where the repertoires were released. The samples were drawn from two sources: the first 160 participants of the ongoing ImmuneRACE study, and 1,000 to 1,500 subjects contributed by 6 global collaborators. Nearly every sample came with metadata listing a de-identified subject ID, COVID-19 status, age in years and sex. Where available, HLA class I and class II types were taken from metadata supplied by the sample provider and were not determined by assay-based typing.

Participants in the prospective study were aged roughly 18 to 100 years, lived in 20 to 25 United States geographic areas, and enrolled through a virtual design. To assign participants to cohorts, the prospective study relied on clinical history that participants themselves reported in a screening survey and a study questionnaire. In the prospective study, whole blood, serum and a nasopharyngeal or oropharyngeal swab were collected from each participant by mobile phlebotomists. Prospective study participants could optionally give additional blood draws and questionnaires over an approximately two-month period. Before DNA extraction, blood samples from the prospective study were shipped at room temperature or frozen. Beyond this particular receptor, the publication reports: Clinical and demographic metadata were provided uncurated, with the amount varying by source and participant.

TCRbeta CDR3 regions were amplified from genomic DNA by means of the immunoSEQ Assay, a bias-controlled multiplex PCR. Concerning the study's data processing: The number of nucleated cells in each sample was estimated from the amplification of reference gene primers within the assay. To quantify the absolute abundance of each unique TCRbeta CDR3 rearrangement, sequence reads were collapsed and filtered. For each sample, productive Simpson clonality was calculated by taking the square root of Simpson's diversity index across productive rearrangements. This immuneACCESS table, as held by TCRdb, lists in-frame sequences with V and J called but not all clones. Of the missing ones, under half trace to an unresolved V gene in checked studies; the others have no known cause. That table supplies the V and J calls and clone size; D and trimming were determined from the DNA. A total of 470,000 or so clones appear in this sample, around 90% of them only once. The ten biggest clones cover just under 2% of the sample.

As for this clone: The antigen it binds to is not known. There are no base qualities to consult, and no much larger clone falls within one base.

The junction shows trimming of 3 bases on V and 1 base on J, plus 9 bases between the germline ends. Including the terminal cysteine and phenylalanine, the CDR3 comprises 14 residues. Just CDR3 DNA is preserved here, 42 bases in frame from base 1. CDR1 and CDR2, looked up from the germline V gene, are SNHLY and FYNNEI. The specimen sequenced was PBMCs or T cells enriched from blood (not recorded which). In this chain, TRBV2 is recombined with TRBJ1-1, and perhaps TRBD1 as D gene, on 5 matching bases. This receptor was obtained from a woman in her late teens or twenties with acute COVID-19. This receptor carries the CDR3 CASSEGLRNTEAFF. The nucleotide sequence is TGTGCCAGCAGTGAGGGGCTACGGAACACTGAAGCTTTCTTT.